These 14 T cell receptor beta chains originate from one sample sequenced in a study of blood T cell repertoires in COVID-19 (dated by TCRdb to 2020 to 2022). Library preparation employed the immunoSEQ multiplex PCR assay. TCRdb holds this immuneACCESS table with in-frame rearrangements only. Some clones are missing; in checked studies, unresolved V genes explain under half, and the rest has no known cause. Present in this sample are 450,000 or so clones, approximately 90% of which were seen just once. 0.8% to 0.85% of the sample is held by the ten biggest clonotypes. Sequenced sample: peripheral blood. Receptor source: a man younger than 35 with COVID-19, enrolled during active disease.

Here the CDR3 DNA reads TGTGCCAGCAGTTACTCGAGGTACTACGAGCAGTACTTC. Translating gives CASSYSRYYEQYF. The chain has TRBV6-5 and TRBJ2-7; D is uncertain. The germline gives CDR1 MNHEY, CDR2 SVGAGI. Trimming removed 0 bases at V and 3 bases at J, with 6 bases between. The CDR3 covers 13 residues.

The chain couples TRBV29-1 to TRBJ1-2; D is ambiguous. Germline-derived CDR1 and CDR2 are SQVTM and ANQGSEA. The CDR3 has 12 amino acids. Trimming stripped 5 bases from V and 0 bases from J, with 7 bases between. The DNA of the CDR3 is TGCAGCGTTTATGCAGCTAACTATGGCTACACCTTC. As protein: CSVYAANYGYTF.

In nucleotides, the CDR3 is TGTGCCAGCAGCAGAGGGGGGGAGTTGGACATTCAGTACTTC. Protein sequence: CASSRGGELDIQYF. The chain is built from TRBV9 and TRBJ2-4; D is perhaps TRBD2 (7 bases). V gave up 4 bases and J gave up 8 bases, with 16 bases separating them. Germline V gene sequence: CDR1 SGDLS, CDR2 YYNGEE. The CDR3 totals 14 residues.

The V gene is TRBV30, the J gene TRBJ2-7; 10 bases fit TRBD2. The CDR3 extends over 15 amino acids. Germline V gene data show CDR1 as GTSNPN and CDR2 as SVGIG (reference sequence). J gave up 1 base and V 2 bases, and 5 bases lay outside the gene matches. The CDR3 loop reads CAWSKVAGGSYEQYF. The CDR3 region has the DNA TGTGCCTGGAGTAAAGTAGCGGGAGGATCCTACGAGCAGTACTTC. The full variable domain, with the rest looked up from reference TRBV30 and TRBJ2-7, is SQTIHQWPATLVQPVGSPLSLECTVEGTSNPNLYWYRQAAGRGLQLLFYSVGIGQISSEVPQNLSASRPQDRQFILSSKKLLLSDSGFYLCAWSKVAGGSYEQYFGPGTRLTVT.

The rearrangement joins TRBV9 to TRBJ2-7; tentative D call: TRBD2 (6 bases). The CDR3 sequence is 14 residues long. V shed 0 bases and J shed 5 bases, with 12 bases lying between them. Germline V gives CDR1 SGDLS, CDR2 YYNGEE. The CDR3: CASSVVPGANEQYF. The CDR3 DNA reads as TGTGCCAGCAGCGTAGTCCCGGGAGCCAACGAGCAGTACTTC.

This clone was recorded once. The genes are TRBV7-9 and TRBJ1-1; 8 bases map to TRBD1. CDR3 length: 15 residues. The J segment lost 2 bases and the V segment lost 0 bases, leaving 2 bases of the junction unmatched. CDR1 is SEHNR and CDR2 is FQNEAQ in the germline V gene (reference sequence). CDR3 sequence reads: CASSLAGQGNTEAFF. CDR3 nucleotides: TGTGCCAGCAGCTTAGCTGGACAGGGAAACACTGAAGCTTTCTTT.

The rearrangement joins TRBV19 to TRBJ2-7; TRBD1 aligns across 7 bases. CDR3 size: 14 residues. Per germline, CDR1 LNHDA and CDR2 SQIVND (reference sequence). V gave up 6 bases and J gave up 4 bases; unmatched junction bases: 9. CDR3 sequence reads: CASSNRGGAYEQYF. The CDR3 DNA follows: TGTGCCAGTAGCAACAGAGGGGGCGCTTACGAGCAGTACTTC.

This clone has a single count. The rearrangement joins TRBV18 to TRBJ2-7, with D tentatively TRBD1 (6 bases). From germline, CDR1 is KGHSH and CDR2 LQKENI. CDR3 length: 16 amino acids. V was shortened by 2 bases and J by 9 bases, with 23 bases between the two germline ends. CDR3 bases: TGTGCCAGCTCACCAGAAGTTCTGACCAGGGGTAGGGCGCAGTACTTC. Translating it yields CASSPEVLTRGRAQYF.

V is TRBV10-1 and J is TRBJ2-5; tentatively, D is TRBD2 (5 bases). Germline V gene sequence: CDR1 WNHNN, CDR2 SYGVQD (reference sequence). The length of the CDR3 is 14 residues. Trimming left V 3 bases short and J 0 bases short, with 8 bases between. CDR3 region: CASSEGLNQETQYF. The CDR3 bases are TGCGCCAGCAGTGAAGGACTCAACCAAGAGACCCAGTACTTC.

The CDR3 bases are TGTGCCAGCAGCCTCCGGGACTCGTCCACCGGGGAGCTGTTTTTT. Translating gives CASSLRDSSTGELFF. V is TRBV3-1 (or the pseudogene TRBV3-2) and J is TRBJ2-2; tentative D call: TRBD2 (6 bases). CDR1 and CDR2 (germline): LGHDT, YNNKEL (reference sequence). V gave up 4 bases and J gave up 4 bases, with 13 bases separating them. CDR3 length: 15 amino acids.

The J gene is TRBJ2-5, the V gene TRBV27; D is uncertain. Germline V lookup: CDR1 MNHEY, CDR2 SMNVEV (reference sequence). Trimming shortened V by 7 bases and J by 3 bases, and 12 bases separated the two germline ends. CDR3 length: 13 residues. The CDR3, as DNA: TGTGCCAGCAAACCGGGTTTGGAAGAGACCCAGTACTTC. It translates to CASKPGLEETQYF.

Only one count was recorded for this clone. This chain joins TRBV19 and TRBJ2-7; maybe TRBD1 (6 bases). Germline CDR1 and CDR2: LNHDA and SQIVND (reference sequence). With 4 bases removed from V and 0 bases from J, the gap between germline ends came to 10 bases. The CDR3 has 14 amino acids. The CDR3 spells CASSKGHLSYEQYF. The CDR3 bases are TGTGCCAGTAGTAAGGGACATCTCTCCTACGAGCAGTACTTC. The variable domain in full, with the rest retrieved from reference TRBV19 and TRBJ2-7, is DGGITQSPKYLFRKEGQNVTLSCEQNLNHDAMYWYRQDPGQGLRLIYYSQIVNDFQKGDIAEGYSVSREKKESFPLTVTSAQKNPTAFYLCASSKGHLSYEQYFGPGTRLTVT.

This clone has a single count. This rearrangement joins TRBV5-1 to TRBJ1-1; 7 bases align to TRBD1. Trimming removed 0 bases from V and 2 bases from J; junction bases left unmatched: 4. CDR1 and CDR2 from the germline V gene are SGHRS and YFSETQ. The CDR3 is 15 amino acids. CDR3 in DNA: TGCGCCAGCAGCTTGGCGGGACAGATAAACACTGAAGCTTTCTTT. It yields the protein CASSLAGQINTEAFF.

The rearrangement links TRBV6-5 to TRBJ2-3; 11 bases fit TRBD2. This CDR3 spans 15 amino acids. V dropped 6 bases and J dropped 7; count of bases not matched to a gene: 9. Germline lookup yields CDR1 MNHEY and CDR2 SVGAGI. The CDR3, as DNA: TGTGCCAGCAGAAAACAGGCTAGCGGGGGGAATACGCAGTATTTT. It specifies CASRKQASGGNTQYF.